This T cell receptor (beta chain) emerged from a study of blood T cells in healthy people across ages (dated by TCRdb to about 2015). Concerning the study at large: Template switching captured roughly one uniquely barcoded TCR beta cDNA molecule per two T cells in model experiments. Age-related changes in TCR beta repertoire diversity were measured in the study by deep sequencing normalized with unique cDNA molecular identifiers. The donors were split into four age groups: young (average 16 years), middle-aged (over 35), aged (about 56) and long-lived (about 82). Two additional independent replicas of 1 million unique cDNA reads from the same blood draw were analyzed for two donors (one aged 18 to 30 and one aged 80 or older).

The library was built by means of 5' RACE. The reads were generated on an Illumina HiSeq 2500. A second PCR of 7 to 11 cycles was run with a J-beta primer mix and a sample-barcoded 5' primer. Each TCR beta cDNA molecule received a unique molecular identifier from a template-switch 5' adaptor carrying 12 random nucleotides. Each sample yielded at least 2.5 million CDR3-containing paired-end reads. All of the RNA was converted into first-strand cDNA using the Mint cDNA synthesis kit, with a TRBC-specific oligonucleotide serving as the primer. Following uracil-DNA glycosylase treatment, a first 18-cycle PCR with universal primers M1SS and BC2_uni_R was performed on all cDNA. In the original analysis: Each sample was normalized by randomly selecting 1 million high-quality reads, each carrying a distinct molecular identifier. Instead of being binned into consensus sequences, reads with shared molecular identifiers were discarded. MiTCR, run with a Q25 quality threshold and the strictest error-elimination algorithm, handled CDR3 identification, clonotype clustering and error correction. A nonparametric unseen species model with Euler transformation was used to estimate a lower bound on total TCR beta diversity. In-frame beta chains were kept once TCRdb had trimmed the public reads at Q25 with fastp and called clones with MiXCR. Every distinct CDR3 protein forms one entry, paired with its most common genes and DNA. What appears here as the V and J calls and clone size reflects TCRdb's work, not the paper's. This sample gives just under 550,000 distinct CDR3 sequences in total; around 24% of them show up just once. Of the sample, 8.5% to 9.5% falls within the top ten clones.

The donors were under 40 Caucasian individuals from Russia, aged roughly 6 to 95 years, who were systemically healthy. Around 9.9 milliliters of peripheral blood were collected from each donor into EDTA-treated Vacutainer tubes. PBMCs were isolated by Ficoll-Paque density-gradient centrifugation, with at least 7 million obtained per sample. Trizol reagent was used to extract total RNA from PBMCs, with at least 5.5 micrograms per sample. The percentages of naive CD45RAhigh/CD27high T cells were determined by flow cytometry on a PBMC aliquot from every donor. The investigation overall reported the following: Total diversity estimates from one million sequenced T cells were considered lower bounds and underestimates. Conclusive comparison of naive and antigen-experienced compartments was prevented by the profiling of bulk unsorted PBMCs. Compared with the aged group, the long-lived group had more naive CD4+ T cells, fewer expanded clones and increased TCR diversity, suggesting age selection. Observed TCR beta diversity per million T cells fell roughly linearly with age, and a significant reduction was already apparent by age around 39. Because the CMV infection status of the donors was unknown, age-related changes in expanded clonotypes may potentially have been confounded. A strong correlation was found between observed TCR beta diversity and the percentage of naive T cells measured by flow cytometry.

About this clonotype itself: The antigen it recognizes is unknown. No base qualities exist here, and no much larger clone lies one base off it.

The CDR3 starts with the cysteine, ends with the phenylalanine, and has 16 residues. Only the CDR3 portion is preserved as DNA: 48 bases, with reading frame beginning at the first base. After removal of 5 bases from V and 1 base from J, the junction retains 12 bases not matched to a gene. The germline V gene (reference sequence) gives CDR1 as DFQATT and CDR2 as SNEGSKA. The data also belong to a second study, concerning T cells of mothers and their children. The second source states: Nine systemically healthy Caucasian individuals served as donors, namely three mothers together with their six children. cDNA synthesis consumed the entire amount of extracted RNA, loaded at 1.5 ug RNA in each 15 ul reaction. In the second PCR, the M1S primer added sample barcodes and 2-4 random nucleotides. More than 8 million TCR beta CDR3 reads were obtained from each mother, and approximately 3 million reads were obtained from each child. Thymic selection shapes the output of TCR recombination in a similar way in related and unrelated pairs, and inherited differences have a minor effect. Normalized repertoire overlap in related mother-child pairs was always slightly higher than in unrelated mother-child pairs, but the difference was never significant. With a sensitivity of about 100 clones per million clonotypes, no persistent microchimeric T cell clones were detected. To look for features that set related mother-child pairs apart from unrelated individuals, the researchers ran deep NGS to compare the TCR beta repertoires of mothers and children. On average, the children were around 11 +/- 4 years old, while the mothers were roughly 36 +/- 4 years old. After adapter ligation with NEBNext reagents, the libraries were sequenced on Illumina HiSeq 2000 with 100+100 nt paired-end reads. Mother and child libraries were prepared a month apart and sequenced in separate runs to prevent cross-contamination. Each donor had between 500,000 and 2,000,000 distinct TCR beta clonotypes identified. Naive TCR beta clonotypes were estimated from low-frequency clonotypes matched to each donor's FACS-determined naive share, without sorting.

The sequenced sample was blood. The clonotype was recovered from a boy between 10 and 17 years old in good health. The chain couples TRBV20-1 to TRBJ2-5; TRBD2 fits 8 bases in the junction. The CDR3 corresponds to CSAGRRGGSRQETQYF. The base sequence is TGCAGTGCTGGACGACGGGGGGGATCACGCCAAGAGACCCAGTACTTC.